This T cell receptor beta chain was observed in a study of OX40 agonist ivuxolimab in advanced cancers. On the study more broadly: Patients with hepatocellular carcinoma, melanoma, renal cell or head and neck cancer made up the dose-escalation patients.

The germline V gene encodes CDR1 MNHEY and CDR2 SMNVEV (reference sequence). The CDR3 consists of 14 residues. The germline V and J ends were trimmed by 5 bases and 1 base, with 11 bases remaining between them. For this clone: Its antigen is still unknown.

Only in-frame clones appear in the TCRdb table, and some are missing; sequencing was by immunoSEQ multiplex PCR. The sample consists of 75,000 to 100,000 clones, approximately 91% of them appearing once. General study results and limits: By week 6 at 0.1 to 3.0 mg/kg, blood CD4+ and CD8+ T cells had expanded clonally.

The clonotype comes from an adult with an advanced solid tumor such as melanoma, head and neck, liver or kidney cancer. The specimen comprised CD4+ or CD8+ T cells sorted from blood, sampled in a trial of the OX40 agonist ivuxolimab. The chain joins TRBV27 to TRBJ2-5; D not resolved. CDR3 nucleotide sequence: TGTGCCAGCAGTCCCAAAAGTGCCCAAGAGACCCAGTACTTC. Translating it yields CASSPKSAQETQYF.